These 19 T cell receptor beta chains were all obtained from the same sample, sequenced in a study of blood T cell repertoires in COVID-19. The table came from immunoSEQ multiplex PCR; TCRdb's copy has only in-frame clones and leaves some out. In the table there are approximately 100,000 clones, 70% to 85% of which are singletons. Sequenced input: peripheral blood. All receptors come from a woman aged 60 to 75 with acute or convalescent COVID-19.

This clone was recorded once. The rearrangement uses TRBV30 and TRBJ2-3, with 12 bases identical to TRBD2. Trimming at V came to 5 bases and at J to 7 bases, leaving 4 bases not matched to a gene. The CDR3 is made up of 13 amino acids. CDR1 and CDR2 (germline): GTSNPN, SVGIG (reference sequence). The CDR3 here is CAWASGGAHTQYF. The CDR3 coding sequence is TGTGCCTGGGCTAGCGGGGGGGCACATACGCAGTATTTT.

The chain carries TRBV4-1 and TRBJ1-1, with D possibly matching TRBD1 (6 bases). The CDR3 runs to 15 residues. Germline V lookup: CDR1 MGHRA, CDR2 YSYEKL. The V gene lost 0 bases and the J gene lost 2 bases, with 10 bases spanning the gap. The DNA of the CDR3 is TGCGCCAGCAGCCAAGATAGTGGGGGCAACACTGAAGCTTTCTTT. The encoded protein is CASSQDSGGNTEAFF.

Only a few counts were recorded for this clone. This chain connects TRBV2 to TRBJ1-2; no clear D. V lost 6 bases, J lost 2 bases, and 16 bases lay in between. The CDR3 extends over 15 amino acids. Germline CDR1 reads SNHLY; CDR2 reads FYNNEI. The CDR3 DNA sequence: TGTGCCAGCAGATTGCTCGTGACGGAGAACTATGGCTACACCTTC. The encoded protein is CASRLLVTENYGYTF.

This chain uses TRBV6-2 or TRBV6-3 with TRBJ1-2, with D possibly TRBD1 on 6 matching bases. Germline loops: CDR1 MNHEY, CDR2 SVGEGT. The CDR3 totals 13 residues. The V end was cut by 5 bases, the J end by 4 bases, with 11 bases between. For the CDR3, the DNA is TGTGCCAGCAGTCGACAGGCCCTCTATGGCTACACCTTC. Its protein product is CASSRQALYGYTF.

V is TRBV5-1 and J is TRBJ1-1; D call uncertain. CDR1 is SGHRS, CDR2 YFSETQ, per germline. CDR3 length equals 11 residues. V lost 4 bases, J lost 5 bases, and 6 bases lay in between. Written as DNA, the CDR3 is TGCGCCAGCAGCGCCGGGACTGAAGCTTTCTTT. Translating it yields CASSAGTEAFF.

This clone has a single count. The V gene is TRBV6-5, the J gene TRBJ1-4; 7 nucleotides agree with TRBD1. From germline, CDR1 is MNHEY and CDR2 SVGAGI. V was pared by 0 bases and J by 6 bases, with 4 bases of the junction left unmatched. The CDR3 spans 15 residues. CDR3: CASSYSGTADEKLFF. The CDR3 region has the DNA TGTGCCAGCAGTTACTCGGGGACAGCCGATGAAAAACTGTTTTTT.

This clone was counted once. The CDR3 DNA follows: TGTGCCAGCAGCCCATCAGACAGGGGATGGGCTGAAGCTTTCTTT. Translation gives CASSPSDRGWAEAFF. The chain employs TRBV6-6 and TRBJ1-1; 8 positions match TRBD1. The CDR3 is 15 amino acids. V shed 6 bases and J 6 bases; nucleotides not matched to a gene: 12. CDR1 is MNHNY, CDR2 SVGAGI, per germline (reference sequence).

The J gene is TRBJ1-1, the V gene TRBV6-5, with no clear D. Germline CDR1 MNHEY, CDR2 SVGAGI. V was pared by 7 bases and J by 0 bases, with 9 bases between. The CDR3 has 13 amino acids. The CDR3 DNA sequence: TGTGCCAGCATAAAACAGCTGAACACTGAAGCTTTCTTT. It yields the protein CASIKQLNTEAFF.

This rearrangement joins TRBV28 to TRBJ1-5, with D possibly matching TRBD1 (5 bases). The V gene's germline CDR1 is MDHEN and CDR2 SYDVKM. CDR3 length: 13 residues. Trimming left V 9 bases short and J 3 bases short, with 12 bases between. DNA for the CDR3: TGTGCCAGTCGACAGAGGCACAATCAGCCCCAGCATTTT. The encoded protein is CASRQRHNQPQHF.

The chain combines TRBV5-1 with TRBJ1-6, with 7 bases fitting TRBD1. This CDR3 is 14 amino acids long. Per the germline V gene, CDR1 is SGHRS and CDR2 is YFSETQ. Trimming at V came to 3 bases and at J to 5 bases, leaving 2 bases not matched to a gene. The CDR3, as DNA: TGCGCCAGCAGCTGGGGACAGAATAATTCACCCCTCCACTTT. Amino acids: CASSWGQNNSPLHF.

This chain uses TRBV30 with TRBJ1-6; 7 positions match TRBD1. J gave up 0 bases and V 7 bases, and 12 bases lay outside the gene matches. CDR1 GTSNPN and CDR2 SVGIG come from the germline V gene (reference sequence). The CDR3 has 17 amino acids. The CDR3 here is CASGTVSFGSYNSPLHF. The CDR3 coding sequence is TGTGCCTCCGGGACAGTTTCCTTCGGCTCCTATAATTCACCCCTCCACTTT. The variable domain in full, completed from reference TRBV30 and TRBJ1-6, reads SQTIHQWPATLVQPVGSPLSLECTVEGTSNPNLYWYRQAAGRGLQLLFYSVGIGQISSEVPQNLSASRPQDRQFILSSKKLLLSDSGFYLCASGTVSFGSYNSPLHFGNGTRLTVT.

This clone was seen more than once but under ten times. The junction shows a germline mismatch at one end, possibly a read error. The gene calls are TRBV4-1 and TRBJ2-7, with TRBD1 matching over 11 bases. In germline, CDR1 is MGHRA, CDR2 YSYEKL. The CDR3 is 14 amino acids. The CDR3 sequence is CASSQDSDRGQKHF. The CDR3 nucleotides read TGCGCCAGCAGCCAAGATTCGGACAGGGGGCAGAAACACTTC.

The rearrangement joins TRBV7-9 to TRBJ1-2; the match to TRBD1 covers 10 bases. Germline V gene data show CDR1 as SEHNR and CDR2 as FQNEAQ (reference sequence). This CDR3 has 16 residues. V shed 5 bases and J 2 bases; nucleotides not matched to a gene: 8. The CDR3 loop is CASSPLAGQGNYGYTF. As DNA, the CDR3 is TGTGCCAGCAGCCCCCTAGCGGGACAGGGGAACTATGGCTACACCTTC.

This clone has only one observation. This chain uses TRBV5-4 with TRBJ2-6; D is undetermined. Trimming took 4 bases from V and 0 from J, leaving 11 bases between them. The CDR3 is 16 residues long. CDR1 SGHNT and CDR2 YYREEE come from the germline V gene (reference sequence). CDR3 bases: TGTGCCAGCAGCCCTACACGGAGCTCTGGGGCCAACGTCCTGACTTTC. Its protein is CASSPTRSSGANVLTF.

The chain is built from TRBV24-1 and TRBJ1-5; no clear D. The CDR3 spans 13 residues. In germline, CDR1 is KGHDR, CDR2 SFDVKD. V was cut by 4 bases and J by 3 bases, with 6 bases left in between. In nucleotides, the CDR3 is TGTGCCACCAGTGACAACTACAATCAGCCCCAGCATTTT. Amino acid sequence: CATSDNYNQPQHF.

V gene TRBV6-6 combines with J gene TRBJ2-5; D is perhaps TRBD1 (5 bases). The CDR3 contains 15 residues. Germline loops: CDR1 MNHNY, CDR2 SVGAGI (reference sequence). V shed 3 bases and J shed 1 base, with 12 bases lying between them. DNA of the CDR3: TGTGCCAGCAGTTATTCTACGCAGGGCCAAGAGACCCAGTACTTC. Translating it yields CASSYSTQGQETQYF.

The rearrangement joins TRBV9 to TRBJ2-1; possibly TRBD2 for D (6 bases). This CDR3 is 16 amino acids long. V was pared by 0 bases and J by 10 bases, with 20 bases between. The germline gives CDR1 SGDLS, CDR2 YYNGEE. The CDR3 DNA reads as TGTGCCAGCAGCGTAGGCGGTAGCGGAGGCTTTGGGGAGCAGTTCTTC. This gives the protein CASSVGGSGGFGEQFF. Together with reference TRBV9 and TRBJ2-1, the CDR3 gives the full variable domain: DSGVTQTPKHLITATGQRVTLRCSPRSGDLSVYWYQQSLDQGLQFLIQYYNGEERAKGNILERFSAQQFPDLHSELNLSSLELGDSALYFCASSVGGSGGFGEQFFGPGTRLTVL.

The chain links TRBV7-2 to TRBJ1-2; 8 nucleotides agree with TRBD1. V lost 3 bases and J lost 4; bases outside the gene matches: 13. The CDR3 runs to 17 residues. Germline V gene data show CDR1 as SGHTA and CDR2 as FQGNSA. The DNA of the CDR3 is TGTGCCAGCAGCTTTAAAGGAGGGACAGGTTTTTTCTATGGCTACACCTTC. Translating gives CASSFKGGTGFFYGYTF.

This sequence joins TRBV3-1 (or the pseudogene TRBV3-2) and TRBJ1-3; D is possibly TRBD1 (5 bases). The CDR3 loop spans 16 amino acids. Trimming removed 0 bases at V and 3 bases at J, with 12 bases between. Germline values: CDR1 LGHDT, CDR2 YNNKEL (reference sequence). The CDR3 loop reads CASSQDIGTGGNTIYF. CDR3 sequence (DNA): TGTGCCAGCAGCCAAGATATAGGAACAGGTGGAAACACCATATATTTT.